This entry lists 31 T cell receptor beta chains sequenced from one sample in a study of T cell responses to AZD1222 COVID-19 vaccine. Here immunoSEQ multiplex PCR was the method, and the copy in TCRdb shows in-frame clones only, minus some. The data show roughly 130,000 clones, with over 75% seen just once and approximately 1.5% held by the top ten. The sequenced sample was peripheral blood, obtained on day 0 of AZD1222 vaccination. Receptors were obtained from an adult in good health.

A single count supports this clone. The chain uses TRBV3-1 (or the pseudogene TRBV3-2) and TRBJ1-5; 8 nucleotides match TRBD1. This CDR3 spans 15 amino acids. V was clipped by 1 base and J by 4 bases; unmatched bases: 3. The germline V gene encodes CDR1 LGHDT and CDR2 YNNKEL (reference sequence). The CDR3 here is CASSQGTGRNQPQHF. CDR3 in DNA: TGTGCCAGCAGCCAAGGGACAGGGCGAAATCAGCCCCAGCATTTT.

This clone was counted a single time. V usage is TRBV14 and J usage is TRBJ1-2; D ambiguous. V lost 0 bases and J lost 8, with 16 bases in between. The CDR3 runs 15 residues. CDR1 and CDR2 (germline): SGHDN, FVKESK. The CDR3: CASSQEFMRVGGYTF. DNA of the CDR3: TGTGCCAGCAGCCAAGAATTTATGAGGGTTGGGGGCTACACCTTC.

V gene TRBV15 combines with J gene TRBJ1-3, with D perhaps TRBD1 (5 bases). Trimming shortened V by 1 base and J by 4 bases, and 14 bases separated the two germline ends. The CDR3 is made up of 16 amino acids. In germline, CDR1 is LNHNV, CDR2 YYDKDF (reference sequence). The chain's CDR3 is CATSRGKGQVGNTIYF. The CDR3 DNA sequence: TGTGCCACCAGCAGAGGAAAAGGACAAGTAGGAAACACCATATATTTT. The full variable domain, completed using reference TRBV15 and TRBJ1-3, is DAMVIQNPRYQVTQFGKPVTLSCSQTLNHNVMYWYQQKSSQAPKLLFHYYDKDFNNEADTPDNFQSRRPNTSFCFLDIRSPGLGDTAMYLCATSRGKGQVGNTIYFGEGSWLTVV.

The gene calls are TRBV7-2 and TRBJ2-1; 7 bases fit TRBD2. CDR3 length: 14 residues. In germline, CDR1 is SGHTA, CDR2 FQGNSA. Trimming took 5 bases from V and 7 from J; bases not matched to a gene: 8. CDR3 nucleotide sequence: TGTGCCAGCAGCCTACGACTAGCTACAAATGAGCAGTTCTTC. Encoded protein: CASSLRLATNEQFF.

The chain carries TRBV7-9 and TRBJ2-2, with D possibly TRBD2 on 6 matching bases. Germline V CDR1 and CDR2: SEHNR, FQNEAQ (reference sequence). The CDR3 is 15 residues long. Trimming shortened V by 5 bases and J by 3 bases, and 13 bases separated the two germline ends. The CDR3 loop reads CASSPVRGYTGELFF. CDR3 sequence (DNA): TGTGCCAGCAGCCCAGTACGGGGGTACACCGGGGAGCTGTTTTTT. Full variable domain (remainder filled in from reference TRBV7-9 and TRBJ2-2): DTGVSQNPRHKITKRGQNVTFRCDPISEHNRLYWYRQTLGQGPEFLTYFQNEAQLEKSRLLSDRFSAERPKGSFSTLEIQRTEQGDSAMYLCASSPVRGYTGELFFGEGSRLTVL.

The V call is TRBV2, the J call TRBJ2-7; TRBD1 aligns across 9 bases. The germline V gene encodes CDR1 SNHLY and CDR2 FYNNEI. This CDR3 spans 16 amino acids. The junction had 9 bases not matched to a gene; V was cut back by 2 bases and J by 4 bases. The CDR3 protein is CASSERGQGTSYEQYF. Written as DNA, the CDR3 is TGTGCCAGCAGTGAACGGGGACAGGGAACCTCTTACGAGCAGTACTTC.

This clone appeared a few times. J is TRBJ2-5 and V is TRBV7-9, with TRBD1 as a possible D gene (5 bases). This CDR3 region has 11 residues. V was pared by 11 bases and J by 5 bases, with 12 bases between. Germline values: CDR1 SEHNR, CDR2 FQNEAQ (reference sequence). CDR3 coding DNA: TGTGCCGCCAGGGATTCCGAGACCCAGTACTTC. Amino acids: CAARDSETQYF.

The V gene is TRBV30, the J gene TRBJ2-3, with D perhaps matching TRBD1 or TRBD2 (7 bases each). The length of the CDR3 is 14 residues. V lost 5 bases to trimming and J lost 5 bases, with 17 bases between them. CDR1 and CDR2 from the germline V gene are GTSNPN and SVGIG (reference sequence). The CDR3 spells CAWGGRGPGDTQYF. CDR3 sequence (DNA): TGTGCCTGGGGAGGGAGGGGGCCAGGAGATACGCAGTATTTT.

V and J are TRBV7-8 and TRBJ1-4; possibly TRBD1 for D (5 bases). The V end was cut by 2 bases, the J end by 7 bases, with 5 bases between. Germline V CDR1 and CDR2: SGHVS, FQNEAQ. This CDR3 has 12 amino acids. CDR3 nucleotides: TGTGCCAGCAGCTTAAGGGGTGAAAAACTGTTTTTT. Amino acid sequence: CASSLRGEKLFF.

This rearrangement joins TRBV18 to TRBJ1-1, with 7 bases lining up with TRBD1. Germline trimming cut 2 bases from V and 1 base from J; bases unmatched to any gene: 1. CDR3 size: 14 residues. Germline V gene data show CDR1 as KGHSH and CDR2 as LQKENI. Here the CDR3 reads CASSPWDRNTEAFF. The CDR3 nucleotides are TGTGCCAGCTCACCATGGGACAGGAACACTGAAGCTTTCTTT. Filled out from reference TRBV18 and TRBJ1-1, the complete variable domain reads NAGVMQNPRHLVRRRGQEARLRCSPMKGHSHVYWYRQLPEEGLKFMVYLQKENIIDESGMPKERFSAEFPKEGPSILRIQQVVRGDSAAYFCASSPWDRNTEAFFGQGTRLTVV.

The rearrangement links TRBV19 to TRBJ2-1; D might be TRBD2 (6 bases). Deletions cut 7 bases from V and 0 bases from J, with 10 bases between. Germline loops: CDR1 LNHDA, CDR2 SQIVND (reference sequence). This CDR3 comprises 14 residues. Written as DNA, the CDR3 is TGTGCCAGTACGGTGGGAGGCTCCTACAATGAGCAGTTCTTC. Translation gives CASTVGGSYNEQFF.

The chain combines TRBV7-2 with TRBJ2-1, with D tentatively TRBD1 or TRBD2 (5 bases each). CDR3 length: 16 residues. Germline CDR1 SGHTA, CDR2 FQGNSA. V was shortened by 5 bases and J by 4 bases, with 18 bases between the two germline ends. This CDR3 reads CASSKNPGLIYNEQFF. The CDR3 DNA sequence: TGTGCCAGCAGCAAGAACCCGGGGCTAATTTACAATGAGCAGTTCTTC.

The V call is TRBV30, the J call TRBJ1-1; possibly TRBD1 for D (6 bases). V shed 1 base and J shed 1 base, with 7 bases lying between them. This CDR3 region has 13 residues. CDR1 GTSNPN and CDR2 SVGIG come from the germline V gene (reference sequence). The CDR3 loop reads CAWSAGQNTEAFF. CDR3 DNA sequence: TGTGCCTGGAGTGCGGGACAGAACACTGAAGCTTTCTTT.

The V gene is TRBV4-1, the J gene TRBJ2-1; D gene unclear. V lost 4 bases and J lost 10, with 8 bases in between. Germline loops: CDR1 MGHRA, CDR2 YSYEKL. This CDR3 has 11 amino acids. DNA of the CDR3: TGCGCCAGCAGCCGAGAGGAAGAGCAGTTCTTC. Translated: CASSREEEQFF.

The chain carries TRBV7-9 and TRBJ1-4; D possibly corresponds to TRBD1 (5 bases). Trimming stripped 7 bases from V and 7 bases from J, with 19 bases between. CDR1 and CDR2 from the germline V gene are SEHNR and FQNEAQ (reference sequence). The CDR3 covers 15 residues. CDR3 amino acids: CASKPDSWGGEKLFF. Here the CDR3 DNA reads TGTGCCAGCAAACCGGACTCTTGGGGGGGTGAAAAACTGTTTTTT.

The V call is TRBV7-3, the J call TRBJ1-4; possible D gene TRBD1, 6 bases. The length of the CDR3 is 13 residues. Germline V gene data show CDR1 as SGHTA and CDR2 as FQGTGA. The V and J ends lost 1 base and 17 bases respectively, with 17 bases between them. CDR3 protein: CASSLIGGDSGFF. In DNA form, the CDR3 reads TGTGCCAGCAGCTTAATCGGGGGCGATTCTGGTTTTTTT.

The chain carries TRBV6-2 or TRBV6-3 and TRBJ2-1, with 12 bases aligning to TRBD2. Germline V gene lookup returns CDR1 MNHEY and CDR2 SVGEGT. The CDR3 is 16 amino acids. V shed 5 bases, J shed 4 bases, and the junction held 6 bases outside the gene matches. The CDR3 coding sequence is TGTGCCAGCAGTCCGATTCTAGCGGGAGGGTACAATGAGCAGTTCTTC. Amino acids: CASSPILAGGYNEQFF.

J is TRBJ1-6 and V is TRBV19, with D possibly being TRBD1 (6 bases). V was shortened by 3 bases and J by 7 bases, with 22 bases between the two germline ends. The CDR3 loop spans 18 amino acids. From germline, CDR1 is LNHDA and CDR2 SQIVND (reference sequence). CDR3 region: CASSIRRRTDRSNSPLHF. CDR3 coding DNA: TGTGCCAGTAGTATTAGGCGTCGGACAGATCGAAGCAATTCACCCCTCCACTTT.

This sequence joins TRBV29-1 and TRBJ2-1; 8 nucleotides align to TRBD1. V dropped 7 bases and J dropped 3; count of bases not matched to a gene: 8. Germline values: CDR1 SQVTM, CDR2 ANQGSEA. The length of the CDR3 is 14 residues. This chain's CDR3 is CSGQRQGYYNEQFF. The CDR3 nucleotides are TGCAGCGGCCAACGACAGGGGTACTACAATGAGCAGTTCTTC.

This chain joins TRBV24-1 and TRBJ2-5; 11 bases line up with TRBD2. V shed 5 bases, J shed 1 base, and the junction held 8 bases outside the gene matches. Germline V gene sequence: CDR1 KGHDR, CDR2 SFDVKD. This CDR3 spans 17 amino acids. In nucleotides, the CDR3 is TGTGCCACCAGTGGGGAGCTAGCGGGGGGTTCCCAAGAGACCCAGTACTTC. It codes for CATSGELAGGSQETQYF.

The rearrangement uses TRBV30 and TRBJ1-1; D ambiguous. V was trimmed by 1 base and J by 1 base, leaving 7 bases between them. The CDR3 sequence is 13 residues long. CDR1 and CDR2 from the germline V gene are GTSNPN and SVGIG (reference sequence). CDR3 amino acids: CAWSGQENTEAFF. The CDR3 DNA reads as TGTGCCTGGAGTGGGCAGGAGAACACTGAAGCTTTCTTT.

The genes are TRBV5-1 and TRBJ1-2; 9 nucleotides align to TRBD1. The CDR3 length is 16 residues. The germline V gene has CDR1 SGHRS and CDR2 YFSETQ. With 0 bases clipped from V and 8 bases from J, the junction kept 11 bases outside the gene matches. CDR3 protein: CASSLGNRGPPGGYTF. In DNA, the CDR3 is TGCGCCAGCAGCTTGGGGAACAGGGGGCCTCCCGGGGGCTACACCTTC.

The chain has TRBV5-5 and TRBJ2-3; TRBD2 matches 8 bases. Germline V gives CDR1 SGHKS, CDR2 YYEKEE (reference sequence). The CDR3 has 14 amino acids. J was trimmed by 6 bases and V by 2 bases; bases with no gene match: 5. The CDR3 nucleotides are TGTGCCAGCAGCTTTCCGGGAGGGGGTGATACGCAGTATTTT. Residues: CASSFPGGGDTQYF.

J is TRBJ2-1 and V is TRBV7-9, with 11 bases lining up with TRBD1. After removal of 4 bases from V and 6 bases from J, the junction contained 14 bases not matched to a gene. CDR1 is SEHNR and CDR2 is FQNEAQ in the germline V gene (reference sequence). The CDR3 extends over 18 amino acids. The CDR3 DNA reads as TGTGCCAGCAGCTACCGGGGGACCGGGACAGGGGGGCTCAATGAGCAGTTCTTC. Protein sequence: CASSYRGTGTGGLNEQFF.

This chain links TRBV10-3 with TRBJ1-1; 7 bases align to TRBD1. The CDR3 totals 15 residues. The junction had 8 bases not matched to a gene; V was cut back by 6 bases and J by 1 base. The germline gives CDR1 ENHRY, CDR2 SYGVKD. CDR3 loop: CAISPTGSGNTEAFF. For the CDR3, the DNA is TGTGCCATCAGCCCGACAGGGTCGGGGAACACTGAAGCTTTCTTT.

This sequence joins TRBV19 and TRBJ1-4; 12 nucleotides align to TRBD1. The CDR3 contains 17 residues. After removal of 6 bases from V and 0 bases from J, the junction contained 5 bases not matched to a gene. The germline V gene has CDR1 LNHDA and CDR2 SQIVND (reference sequence). Written as DNA, the CDR3 is TGTGCCAGTAGGCCGGGACAGGGGGCGCCAACTAATGAAAAACTGTTTTTT. This translates into CASRPGQGAPTNEKLFF.

This clone was seen a handful of times. V usage is TRBV19 and J usage is TRBJ2-7; D is possibly TRBD1 or TRBD2 (5 bases each). Trimming removed 5 bases at V and 4 bases at J, with 24 bases between. The CDR3 is 17 residues long. Per the germline V gene, CDR1 is LNHDA and CDR2 is SQIVND (reference sequence). CDR3: CASSPKPGEGRRYEQYF. The CDR3, as DNA: TGTGCCAGTAGTCCAAAGCCCGGTGAGGGACGCCGATACGAGCAGTACTTC.

The chain uses TRBV19 and TRBJ1-6; D gene uncertain. Germline lookup yields CDR1 LNHDA and CDR2 SQIVND (reference sequence). The CDR3 spans 13 residues. The CDR3 sequence is CASALPYNSPLHF. CDR3 DNA sequence: TGTGCGTCAGCACTCCCCTATAATTCACCCCTCCACTTT.

V is TRBV18 and J is TRBJ1-5; unclear D gene. The V end was cut by 2 bases, the J end by 1 base, with 3 bases between. Germline-derived CDR1 and CDR2 are KGHSH and LQKENI. The CDR3 has 13 amino acids. The CDR3 here is CASSPESNQPQHF. In DNA form, the CDR3 reads TGTGCCAGCTCACCAGAGAGCAATCAGCCCCAGCATTTT.

Details on this clone: The junction shows a germline mismatch at one end, possibly a read error. The genes are TRBV19 and TRBJ1-2; the D is unclear. Germline lookup yields CDR1 LNHDA and CDR2 SQIVND (reference sequence). The CDR3 has 15 amino acids. The CDR3 coding sequence is TGTGTCAGTAGCCCCGATACCCGGCCCAACTATGGCTACACCTTC. It yields the protein CVSSPDTRPNYGYTF.

The chain recombines TRBV28 with TRBJ1-1; D not resolved. Germline loops: CDR1 MDHEN, CDR2 SYDVKM. Trimming removed 2 bases from V and 0 bases from J, with 10 bases in between. The CDR3 is 15 residues long. The CDR3 here is CASSLISTVNTEAFF. The CDR3 DNA is TGTGCCAGCAGTTTAATTTCCACGGTGAACACTGAAGCTTTCTTT.